These T cell receptor beta chains were read from a single sample in a study of CD8 T cells in ankylosing spondylitis. TCRdb redid the calling of the 5' RACE reads with MiXCR, one entry per CDR3 protein. This table has 390,000 or so distinct CDR3 sequences, about a fifth appearing once. Sequences were obtained from blood, either unsorted or a sorted T cell fraction (not recorded which). Source of these receptors: a male donor with ankylosing spondylitis. CDR3s include the opening cysteine and the closing phenylalanine or tryptophan. D genes are given only for firm matches. Clone size is shown for a subset of rows, as once, few, many or a class of expanded clone.

v_call: TRBV7-2
d_call: NA
j_call: TRBJ2-1
clone_size: few
cdr3_aa: CASSLEGLVGHEQFF
cdr3_nt: TGTGCCAGCAGCTTAGAGGGGCTAGTTGGGCATGAGCAGTTCTTC

v_call: TRBV20-1
d_call: TRBD1
j_call: TRBJ1-1
clone_size: few
cdr3_aa: CSARRQGMTEAFF
cdr3_nt: TGCAGTGCTAGGAGACAGGGGATGACTGAAGCTTTCTTT

v_call: TRBV10-3
d_call: NA
j_call: TRBJ2-7
clone_size: few
cdr3_aa: CAISGGGKGYEQYF
cdr3_nt: TGTGCCATCAGTGGCGGAGGGAAAGGCTACGAGCAGTACTTC

v_call: TRBV5-1
d_call: NA
j_call: TRBJ2-7
clone_size: NA
cdr3_aa: CASRELVAPVYEQYF
cdr3_nt: TGCGCCAGCAGGGAACTAGTGGCCCCTGTCTACGAGCAGTACTTC

v_call: TRBV7-6
d_call: TRBD2
j_call: TRBJ2-5
clone_size: NA
cdr3_aa: CASSFKGWEGETQYF
cdr3_nt: TGTGCCAGCAGCTTCAAGGGATGGGAGGGGGAGACCCAGTACTTC

v_call: TRBV2
d_call: TRBD1
j_call: TRBJ2-7
clone_size: NA
cdr3_aa: CASSWTGAYEQYF
cdr3_nt: TGTGCCAGCAGCTGGACAGGGGCCTACGAGCAGTACTTC

v_call: TRBV5-1
d_call: NA
j_call: TRBJ1-1
clone_size: many
cdr3_aa: CASSLLMNTEAFF
cdr3_nt: TGTGCCAGCAGCTTACTAATGAACACTGAAGCTTTCTTT

v_call: TRBV7-9
d_call: NA
j_call: TRBJ1-1
clone_size: NA
cdr3_aa: CASSLALSTEAFF
cdr3_nt: TGTGCCAGCAGCTTAGCGCTTAGCACTGAAGCTTTCTTT

v_call: TRBV15
d_call: NA
j_call: TRBJ2-5
clone_size: NA
cdr3_aa: CATSRAGGSQETQYF
cdr3_nt: TGTGCCACCAGCAGAGCTGGAGGGTCCCAAGAGACCCAGTACTTC

v_call: TRBV24-1
d_call: NA
j_call: TRBJ2-3
clone_size: few
cdr3_aa: CATSDPVADTQYF
cdr3_nt: TGTGCCACCAGTGATCCAGTAGCAGATACGCAGTATTTT

v_call: TRBV29-1
d_call: NA
j_call: TRBJ2-7
clone_size: NA
cdr3_aa: CSVFRDRPYEQYF
cdr3_nt: TGCAGCGTCTTTAGGGACCGTCCCTACGAGCAGTACTTC

v_call: TRBV29-1
d_call: TRBD1
j_call: TRBJ2-1
clone_size: many
cdr3_aa: CSVGDRGPYNEQFF
cdr3_nt: TGCAGCGTTGGGGACAGGGGGCCCTACAATGAGCAGTTCTTC

v_call: TRBV2
d_call: NA
j_call: TRBJ2-7
clone_size: once
cdr3_aa: CASSGLEGSYEQYF
cdr3_nt: TGTGCCAGCAGTGGACTAGAAGGTTCCTACGAGCAGTACTTC

v_call: TRBV27
d_call: NA
j_call: TRBJ2-6
clone_size: NA
cdr3_aa: CASSLSWRNSGANVLTF
cdr3_nt: TGTGCCAGCAGTTTATCGTGGCGGAACTCTGGGGCCAACGTCCTGACTTTC

v_call: TRBV5-1
d_call: TRBD1
j_call: TRBJ1-2
clone_size: once
cdr3_aa: CASSLAGTEKYGYTF
cdr3_nt: TGCGCCAGCAGCTTGGCCGGGACAGAGAAGTATGGCTACACCTTC

v_call: TRBV6-1
d_call: TRBD2
j_call: TRBJ2-5
clone_size: many
cdr3_aa: CASKGTRSRETQYF
cdr3_nt: TGTGCCAGCAAGGGGACTAGATCCCGAGAGACCCAGTACTTC

v_call: TRBV5-1
d_call: TRBD2
j_call: TRBJ2-7
clone_size: few
cdr3_aa: CASSIASGTPSYEQYF
cdr3_nt: TGCGCCAGCAGCATTGCTAGCGGGACGCCCTCCTACGAGCAGTACTTC

v_call: TRBV5-1
d_call: TRBD2
j_call: TRBJ2-1
clone_size: NA
cdr3_aa: CASRTSVNNEQFF
cdr3_nt: TGCGCCAGCCGGACTAGCGTGAACAATGAGCAGTTCTTC

v_call: TRBV6-2/TRBV6-3
d_call: NA
j_call: TRBJ2-5
clone_size: few
cdr3_aa: CASSYSSSAPGTQYF
cdr3_nt: TGTGCCAGCAGTTACTCGTCTAGCGCCCCGGGGACCCAGTACTTC

v_call: TRBV29-1
d_call: NA
j_call: TRBJ2-3
clone_size: NA
cdr3_aa: CSVEDMGGTDTQYF
cdr3_nt: TGCAGCGTTGAAGATATGGGCGGCACAGATACGCAGTATTTT

v_call: TRBV18
d_call: NA
j_call: TRBJ2-4
clone_size: NA
cdr3_aa: CASSPLLKNIQYF
cdr3_nt: TGTGCCAGCTCACCATTGCTCAAAAACATTCAGTACTTC

v_call: TRBV5-1
d_call: NA
j_call: TRBJ2-1
clone_size: many
cdr3_aa: CASSVTRSFEQFF
cdr3_nt: TGCGCCAGCAGCGTGACTCGTTCGTTTGAGCAGTTCTTC

v_call: TRBV10-3
d_call: NA
j_call: TRBJ2-7
clone_size: few
cdr3_aa: CAISQRGQASYEQYF
cdr3_nt: TGTGCCATCAGCCAGAGGGGCCAAGCCTCCTACGAGCAGTACTTC

v_call: TRBV6-1
d_call: TRBD1
j_call: TRBJ2-1
clone_size: few
cdr3_aa: CATRTWDRASNEQFF
cdr3_nt: TGTGCCACCCGGACCTGGGACAGGGCGTCGAATGAGCAGTTCTTC

v_call: TRBV7-9
d_call: NA
j_call: TRBJ2-7
clone_size: NA
cdr3_aa: CASSPRASSSYEQYF
cdr3_nt: TGTGCCAGCAGCCCACGAGCTAGCAGCTCCTACGAGCAGTACTTC

v_call: TRBV20-1
d_call: TRBD2
j_call: TRBJ2-1
clone_size: few
cdr3_aa: CSARGLAGVESQFF
cdr3_nt: TGCAGTGCTAGAGGTCTAGCGGGAGTTGAATCGCAGTTCTTC

v_call: TRBV4-3
d_call: NA
j_call: TRBJ2-3
clone_size: NA
cdr3_aa: CASGRDSGTDTQYF
cdr3_nt: TGCGCCAGCGGCCGGGACTCCGGGACGGATACGCAGTATTTT

v_call: TRBV12-3/TRBV12-4
d_call: TRBD1
j_call: TRBJ2-2
clone_size: few
cdr3_aa: CASSRDRANTGELFF
cdr3_nt: TGTGCCAGCAGCCGGGACAGAGCGAACACCGGGGAGCTGTTTTTT

v_call: TRBV27
d_call: NA
j_call: TRBJ2-1
clone_size: NA
cdr3_aa: CASSGSESVYNEQFF
cdr3_nt: TGTGCCAGCAGTGGATCGGAGAGCGTCTACAATGAGCAGTTCTTC

v_call: TRBV6-5
d_call: TRBD2
j_call: TRBJ2-4
clone_size: few
cdr3_aa: CASSYSTETSGGGVYF
cdr3_nt: TGTGCCAGCAGTTACTCGACGGAGACTAGCGGGGGAGGGGTGTACTTC

v_call: TRBV9
d_call: NA
j_call: TRBJ1-4
clone_size: many
cdr3_aa: CASSKDSATNEKLFF
cdr3_nt: TGTGCCAGCAGCAAGGACAGTGCAACTAATGAAAAACTGTTTTTT

v_call: TRBV5-1
d_call: NA
j_call: TRBJ2-5
clone_size: NA
cdr3_aa: CASSLAGSGLGTQYF
cdr3_nt: TGCGCCAGCAGCCTGGCGGGTAGCGGCTTGGGGACCCAGTACTTC

v_call: TRBV7-2
d_call: NA
j_call: TRBJ2-1
clone_size: NA
cdr3_aa: CASSSPDGPPGFF
cdr3_nt: TGTGCCAGCAGCTCACCCGACGGACCGCCGGGGTTCTTC

v_call: TRBV7-8
d_call: NA
j_call: TRBJ2-7
clone_size: few
cdr3_aa: CASSLDGVLDEQYF
cdr3_nt: TGTGCCAGCAGCTTAGATGGGGTTTTGGACGAGCAGTACTTC

v_call: TRBV16
d_call: TRBD1
j_call: TRBJ2-7
clone_size: NA
cdr3_aa: CASSQRDRGAEQYF
cdr3_nt: TGTGCCAGCAGCCAAAGGGACAGGGGCGCCGAGCAGTACTTC

v_call: TRBV5-6
d_call: NA
j_call: TRBJ2-1
clone_size: many
cdr3_aa: CASSLGSGWWGNEQFF
cdr3_nt: TGTGCCAGCAGCTTGGGAAGTGGCTGGTGGGGCAATGAGCAGTTCTTC

v_call: TRBV5-1
d_call: NA
j_call: TRBJ1-2
clone_size: few
cdr3_aa: CASSLDVGMDGYTF
cdr3_nt: TGCGCCAGCAGCTTGGATGTGGGAATGGATGGCTACACCTTC

v_call: TRBV5-5
d_call: NA
j_call: TRBJ1-2
clone_size: NA
cdr3_aa: CASSLSLQGYTF
cdr3_nt: TGTGCCAGCAGCTTGAGCCTACAGGGCTACACCTTC

v_call: TRBV28
d_call: NA
j_call: TRBJ2-1
clone_size: NA
cdr3_aa: CASSRDREPLAGIYNEQFF
cdr3_nt: TGTGCCAGCAGCAGGGACAGGGAACCATTAGCGGGGATTTACAATGAGCAGTTCTTC

v_call: TRBV5-1
d_call: TRBD1
j_call: TRBJ1-2
clone_size: NA
cdr3_aa: CASSPTGGRYGYTF
cdr3_nt: TGCGCCAGCAGCCCCACAGGGGGAAGATATGGCTACACCTTC

v_call: TRBV12-3/TRBV12-4
d_call: NA
j_call: TRBJ1-1
clone_size: few
cdr3_aa: CASTPGQIYTEAFF
cdr3_nt: TGTGCCAGCACCCCAGGTCAAATTTACACTGAAGCTTTCTTT

v_call: TRBV5-1
d_call: NA
j_call: TRBJ2-2
clone_size: few
cdr3_aa: CASSWTDGDTGELFF
cdr3_nt: TGCGCCAGCAGCTGGACCGATGGGGACACCGGGGAGCTGTTTTTT

v_call: TRBV10-3
d_call: NA
j_call: TRBJ2-5
clone_size: few
cdr3_aa: CAISALSDQETQYF
cdr3_nt: TGTGCCATCAGCGCCCTCTCGGACCAAGAGACCCAGTACTTC

v_call: TRBV7-2
d_call: NA
j_call: TRBJ2-7
clone_size: NA
cdr3_aa: CASSRTLGGYEQYF
cdr3_nt: TGTGCCAGCAGCCGAACTTTGGGCGGCTACGAGCAGTACTTC

v_call: TRBV5-1
d_call: NA
j_call: TRBJ2-1
clone_size: NA
cdr3_aa: CASSVMGGAHNEQFF
cdr3_nt: TGCGCCAGCAGCGTGATGGGGGGCGCCCACAATGAGCAGTTCTTC